Shown below are 2 T cell receptor beta chains from a single sample sequenced in a study of blood T cells in healthy people across ages. It was with a sample-barcoded 5' primer and a J-beta primer mix that a second PCR of roughly 6 to 12 cycles was run. MiXCR, run by TCRdb on the 5' RACE reads, gives a single entry per CDR3 protein. The sample contains some 640,000 distinct CDR3 sequences, 49% of which appear only once. The sequenced material came from blood. These receptors were obtained from a woman aged 55-69 years in good health.

The rearrangement links TRBV20-1 to TRBJ2-7; D is unresolved. With the DNA end fitting TRBJ2-5 better, the J assignment may be wrong. CDR3 length equals 12 residues. Germline loops: CDR1 DFQATT, CDR2 SNEGSKA (reference sequence). The CDR3 nucleotides are TGCAGTGCCCCGGTGGGCCAGGAGACCCAGTACTTC. Translating it yields CSAPVGQETQYF.

Notes on this clonotype: A much larger clone is a single base away; this may be a read error. The gene calls are TRBV5-5 and TRBJ2-4; no firm D call. CDR3 length: 13 amino acids. V was cut by 0 bases and J by 15 bases, with 16 bases left in between. CDR1 is SGHKS and CDR2 is YYEKEE in the germline V gene (reference sequence). CDR3 nucleotide sequence: TGTGCCAGCAGCTTGGGGGTTTCCGAGACCCGGTACTTC. It yields the protein CASSLGVSETRYF.